The 25 T cell receptor beta chains given below trace back to one sample, sequenced in a study of blood T cell repertoires in COVID-19. Measured with immunoSEQ multiplex PCR; TCRdb has only the in-frame clones, and not every one. This table has about 280,000 clones, roughly 89% appearing once. The sequenced sample was peripheral blood. The receptors here all came from a man aged 35 to 55 with acute or convalescent COVID-19.

V and J are TRBV7-7 and TRBJ2-3; 7 bases line up with TRBD1. Germline V gene lookup returns CDR1 SSHAT and CDR2 FNYEAQ (reference sequence). The ends lost 1 base at V and 5 bases at J; junction bases unmatched: 9. The CDR3 sequence is 16 residues long. CDR3 amino acids: CASSLGTGLQGDTQYF. The CDR3 DNA reads as TGTGCCAGCAGCTTAGGGACAGGTCTCCAGGGAGATACGCAGTATTTT.

The chain recombines TRBV12-5 with TRBJ2-4; TRBD1 matches at 8 bases. Unmatched junction bases numbered 7, after V lost 0 bases and J lost 0 bases. The germline V gene has CDR1 LGHNT and CDR2 FRNRAP. The CDR3 totals 18 residues. The DNA of the CDR3 is TGTGCTAGTGGTTTGGTACTGGGACAGGATTTAGCCAAAAACATTCAGTACTTC. The encoded protein is CASGLVLGQDLAKNIQYF. The whole variable domain, filled in from reference TRBV12-5 and TRBJ2-4, reads DARVTQTPRHKVTEMGQEVTMRCQPILGHNTVFWYRQTMMQGLELLAYFRNRAPLDDSGMPKDRFSAEMPDATLATLKIQPSEPRDSAVYFCASGLVLGQDLAKNIQYFGAGTRLSVL.

The genes are TRBV5-4 and TRBJ2-6; a weak D match, TRBD1 (6 bases). This CDR3 is 15 amino acids long. Germline CDR1 SGHNT, CDR2 YYREEE (reference sequence). Trimming shortened V by 0 bases and J by 2 bases, and 6 bases separated the two germline ends. The chain's CDR3 is CASSLAGAGANVLTF. In DNA form, the CDR3 reads TGTGCCAGCAGCTTGGCAGGGGCTGGGGCCAACGTCCTGACTTTC.

The chain carries TRBV2 and TRBJ2-3; D is possibly TRBD1 (6 bases). This CDR3 has 16 residues. V was pared by 3 bases and J by 0 bases, with 13 bases between. The germline gives CDR1 SNHLY, CDR2 FYNNEI. CDR3 in amino acids: CASSEGQIPSTDTQYF. DNA of the CDR3: TGTGCCAGCAGTGAGGGACAAATTCCTAGCACAGATACGCAGTATTTT.

The chain joins TRBV4-1 to TRBJ1-2; perhaps TRBD1 as D (5 bases). Trimming took 1 base from V and 3 from J, leaving 18 bases between them. CDR1 and CDR2 (germline): MGHRA, YSYEKL. CDR3 size: 17 residues. The CDR3 DNA reads TGCGCCAGCAGCCAAGTGCGTCGGGGGGGAGGTGACTATGGCTACACCTTC. Protein: CASSQVRRGGGDYGYTF.

The chain employs TRBV2 and TRBJ2-7; a possible D gene is TRBD2 (5 bases). CDR3 size: 12 residues. Looked up from germline, CDR1 is SNHLY and CDR2 is FYNNEI. V lost 8 bases to trimming and J lost 7 bases, with 15 bases between them. Written as DNA, the CDR3 is TGTGCCAGCTCTTATCTAGCCGGGGAGCAGTACTTC. As protein: CASSYLAGEQYF.

In DNA form, the CDR3 reads TGTGCCAGCAGTCGTGAGGGCATGAACACTGAAGCTTTCTTT. This translates into CASSREGMNTEAFF. The chain carries TRBV6-6 and TRBJ1-1; D is ambiguous. Per germline, CDR1 MNHNY and CDR2 SVGAGI (reference sequence). The ends were cut back, 5 bases at V and 0 bases at J, with 10 bases in the middle. This CDR3 spans 14 amino acids.

This clone has more than one count but fewer than ten. The chain has TRBV7-2 and TRBJ1-2; 8 nucleotides align to TRBD1. The CDR3 spans 14 residues. CDR1 is SGHTA, CDR2 FQGNSA, per germline. V shed 5 bases, J shed 5 bases, and the junction held 7 bases outside the gene matches. CDR3 bases: TGTGCCAGCAGCACCGACAGGGGAAGATATGGCTACACCTTC. Translated, it gives CASSTDRGRYGYTF.

The chain combines TRBV6-5 with TRBJ2-7; 9 bases align to TRBD1. Germline CDR1 MNHEY, CDR2 SVGAGI. V shed 5 bases and J 3 bases; nucleotides not matched to a gene: 5. This CDR3 contains 14 residues. The CDR3 DNA reads as TGTGCCAGCAGTACCAACAGGGGGCTCTACGAGCAGTACTTC. Translation: CASSTNRGLYEQYF.

The V call is TRBV7-2, the J call TRBJ2-7, with TRBD1 matching over 8 bases. The CDR3 totals 15 residues. Trimming took 1 base from V and 3 from J; bases not matched to a gene: 5. CDR1 is SGHTA and CDR2 is FQGNSA in the germline V gene. The CDR3 DNA reads as TGTGCCAGCAGCTTAGGGGGGACAGGTCGCTACGAGCAGTACTTC. Protein: CASSLGGTGRYEQYF. The whole variable domain, remainder taken from reference TRBV7-2 and TRBJ2-7, is GAGVSQSPSNKVTEKGKDVELRCDPISGHTALYWYRQSLGQGLEFLIYFQGNSAPDKSGLPSDRFSAERTGGSVSTLTIQRTQQEDSAVYLCASSLGGTGRYEQYFGPGTRLTVT.

This chain uses TRBV29-1 with TRBJ1-2; D not certain. V was shortened by 0 bases and J by 1 base, with 12 bases between the two germline ends. Germline-derived CDR1 and CDR2 are SQVTM and ANQGSEA. This CDR3 region has 15 residues. The CDR3 here is CSVEDPSSYNYGYTF. The CDR3 coding sequence is TGCAGCGTTGAAGATCCTTCTAGTTATAACTATGGCTACACCTTC. The whole variable domain, remainder taken from reference TRBV29-1 and TRBJ1-2, is SAVISQKPSRDICQRGTSLTIQCQVDSQVTMMFWYRQQPGQSLTLIATANQGSEATYESGFVIDKFPISRPNLTFSTLTVSNMSPEDSSIYLCSVEDPSSYNYGYTFGSGTRLTVV.

A few counts support this clone. This rearrangement joins TRBV6-5 to TRBJ1-2; the D gene is possibly TRBD1 (6 bases). V lost 6 bases to trimming and J lost 5 bases, with 13 bases between them. Germline-derived CDR1 and CDR2 are MNHEY and SVGAGI. The CDR3 extends over 13 amino acids. The CDR3 DNA follows: TGTGCCAGCAGGAAACAGGGCGTATATGGCTACACCTTC. This sequence encodes CASRKQGVYGYTF.

This clone has just a few counts. The DNA of the CDR3 is TGTGCCAGCAGCTTACGGGACAGCTACGAGCAGTACTTC. Encoded protein: CASSLRDSYEQYF. The rearrangement joins TRBV5-5 to TRBJ2-7; TRBD1 matches at 7 bases. The CDR3 runs to 13 residues. V shed 2 bases, J shed 3 bases, and the junction held 2 bases outside the gene matches. From germline, CDR1 is SGHKS and CDR2 YYEKEE (reference sequence).

The V and J genes are TRBV27 and TRBJ2-3; 7 bases align to TRBD1. Losses at the gene ends were 1 base for V and 1 base for J; bases not matched to a gene: 2. Germline V CDR1 and CDR2: MNHEY, SMNVEV (reference sequence). The CDR3 is 15 residues long. The CDR3 spells CASSLWQGGTDTQYF. The CDR3 region has the DNA TGTGCCAGCAGTTTATGGCAGGGGGGCACAGATACGCAGTATTTT.

The rearrangement uses TRBV5-1 and TRBJ2-1; TRBD2 matches 11 bases. Germline-derived CDR1 and CDR2 are SGHRS and YFSETQ. After removal of 0 bases from V and 10 bases from J, the junction contained 3 bases not matched to a gene. The CDR3 has 14 amino acids. In nucleotides, the CDR3 is TGCGCCAGCAGCTTGGAACTAGCGGGGGACGAGCAGTTCTTC. Translated, it gives CASSLELAGDEQFF.

This chain uses TRBV5-6 with TRBJ2-7; 8 bases fit TRBD2. V gave up 4 bases and J gave up 4 bases; unmatched junction bases: 7. This CDR3 has 14 residues. Germline V gene sequence: CDR1 SGHDT, CDR2 YYEEEE. CDR3 DNA: TGTGCCAGCAGCCCGGGACTAGAAGTTTACGAGCAGTACTTC. Its translation: CASSPGLEVYEQYF.

The gene calls are TRBV12-5 and TRBJ1-4, with D tentatively TRBD1 (6 bases). Trimming took 6 bases from V and 7 from J, leaving 24 bases between them. This CDR3 is built from 17 residues. Germline V lookup: CDR1 LGHNT, CDR2 FRNRAP. The CDR3, as DNA: TGTGCTAGTGGGGCCGGGACACCCAACTTTGGGGGTGAAAAACTGTTTTTT. It codes for CASGAGTPNFGGEKLFF.

This clone was seen more than once but under ten times. The rearrangement links TRBV5-1 to TRBJ2-3; tentatively, D is TRBD2 (6 bases). Trimming took off 2 bases at V and 6 bases at J, with 10 bases between the two ends. The length of the CDR3 is 13 residues. CDR1 and CDR2 (germline): SGHRS, YFSETQ. CDR3 sequence (DNA): TGCGCCAGCAGCTTTTGGGGGAGGGATACGCAGTATTTT. Amino acids: CASSFWGRDTQYF.

This chain joins TRBV5-6 and TRBJ2-7; 8 bases are shared with TRBD1. The CDR3 is 14 amino acids. J was trimmed by 5 bases and V by 4 bases; bases with no gene match: 8. Germline loops: CDR1 SGHDT, CDR2 YYEEEE. The CDR3 is CASSRLDREDEQYF. For the CDR3, the DNA is TGTGCCAGCAGCCGGCTGGACAGGGAAGACGAGCAGTACTTC.

The CDR3 DNA follows: TGTGCCAGCAGACTAGCGGGGTCTCACACCGGGGAGCTGTTTTTT. Its translation is CASRLAGSHTGELFF. The V gene is TRBV27, the J gene TRBJ2-2; 10 nucleotides align to TRBD2. Germline V gene sequence: CDR1 MNHEY, CDR2 SMNVEV (reference sequence). This CDR3 comprises 15 residues. V shed 6 bases and J 3 bases; nucleotides not matched to a gene: 4.

About this clone itself: The sample contains more than one DNA sequence encoding this CDR3. V is TRBV9 and J is TRBJ1-1; TRBD1 matches at 8 bases. Germline CDR1 and CDR2: SGDLS and YYNGEE. The CDR3 totals 17 residues. V dropped 5 bases and J dropped 3; count of bases not matched to a gene: 15. The CDR3: CASSVVGTGLRDTEAFF. Written as DNA, the CDR3 is TGTGCCAGCAGTGTGGTGGGGACAGGCCTACGGGACACTGAAGCTTTCTTT.

This chain links TRBV10-2 with TRBJ2-7, with D maybe TRBD1 (5 bases). The CDR3 loop spans 12 amino acids. Germline V CDR1 and CDR2: WSHSY, SAAADI. Between the trimmed V and J ends, which lost 1 base and 5 bases, there was a span of 6 bases. The CDR3 nucleotides are TGCGCCAGCAGTGAGTGGGGCAACGAGCAGTACTTC. It yields the protein CASSEWGNEQYF.

The chain employs TRBV6-1 and TRBJ1-5; D remains ambiguous. The CDR3 extends over 15 amino acids. Trimming took off 1 base at V and 4 bases at J, with 11 bases between the two ends. From germline, CDR1 is MNHNS and CDR2 SASEGT. The CDR3 DNA reads as TGTGCCAGCAGTGAAGTGGAGCCACCTAATCAGCCCCAGCATTTT. This gives the protein CASSEVEPPNQPQHF.

The chain joins TRBV11-3 to TRBJ2-7; 8 positions match TRBD2. The CDR3 runs 13 residues. J was trimmed by 5 bases and V by 5 bases; bases with no gene match: 5. CDR1 is SGHNT and CDR2 is YENEEA in the germline V gene. This CDR3 reads CASSPGTRDEQYF. The CDR3 DNA sequence: TGTGCCAGCAGCCCGGGGACTAGAGACGAGCAGTACTTC.

This clone occurred a few times. The chain employs TRBV25-1 and TRBJ2-3; D possibly corresponds to TRBD2 (5 bases). The CDR3 loop spans 12 amino acids. Deletions cut 6 bases from V and 9 bases from J, with 13 bases between. CDR1 is MGHDK and CDR2 is SYGVNS in the germline V gene. The CDR3 spells CASSSPRGTQYF. DNA for the CDR3: TGTGCCAGCAGCTCTCCCCGCGGGACGCAGTATTTT. Full variable domain (rest looked up from reference TRBV25-1 and TRBJ2-3): EADIYQTPRYLVIGTGKKITLECSQTMGHDKMYWYQQDPGMELHLIHYSYGVNSTEKGDLSSESTVSRIRTEHFPLTLESARPSHTSQYLCASSSPRGTQYFGPGTRLTVL.